This is a list of T cell receptor beta chains from one sample in a study of T cells in localized non-small cell lung cancer. TCRdb's table, derived via immunoSEQ multiplex PCR, lists solely in-frame clones and lacks some. Among about 1,400 clones listed, around a fifth were seen once. The specimen was lung tumor tissue, collected before any cancer treatment. The receptors were gathered from a female donor of 60 years or more with stage II squamous cell lung carcinoma. The CDR3 runs from the conserved cysteine through the conserved F or W. Fields, in order: clone size, J gene, D gene, V gene, CDR3 protein, CDR3 DNA. A D gene is named only where the DNA matches it firmly. Size is omitted from some rows. Given values are once, few, many or a class for expanded clones.

abundance: few
j_gene: TRBJ2-1
d_gene: TRBD2
v_gene: TRBV9
CDR3aa: CASTTGSGGATGEQFF
CDR3nt: TGTGCCAGCACCACTGGTAGCGGGGGGGCGACGGGTGAGCAGTTCTTC

abundance: NA
j_gene: TRBJ1-1
d_gene: TRBD1
v_gene: TRBV28
CDR3aa: CASSLRGRGGTEAFF
CDR3nt: TGTGCCAGCAGTTTACGCGGCAGGGGGGGGACTGAAGCTTTCTTT

abundance: few
j_gene: TRBJ2-5
d_gene: NA
v_gene: TRBV11-3
CDR3aa: CASSLTGEGLGETQYF
CDR3nt: TGTGCCAGCAGCTTAACGGGAGAAGGGTTGGGGGAGACCCAGTACTTC

abundance: few
j_gene: TRBJ1-2
d_gene: NA
v_gene: TRBV11-3
CDR3aa: CASSLVLSGYGYTF
CDR3nt: TGTGCCAGCAGCTTGGTATTAAGTGGCTATGGCTACACCTTC

abundance: NA
j_gene: TRBJ1-1
d_gene: NA
v_gene: TRBV5-1
CDR3aa: CASSLVAIGTEAFF
CDR3nt: TGCGCCAGCAGCTTGGTGGCAATTGGGACTGAAGCTTTCTTT

abundance: few
j_gene: TRBJ1-4
d_gene: NA
v_gene: TRBV18
CDR3aa: CASSPRGTLNEKLFF
CDR3nt: TGTGCCAGCTCACCACGGGGGACACTAAATGAAAAACTGTTTTTT

abundance: medium-sized
j_gene: TRBJ1-2
d_gene: NA
v_gene: TRBV11-3
CDR3aa: CASSWQTVSDGYTF
CDR3nt: TGTGCCAGCAGCTGGCAGACAGTATCGGATGGCTACACCTTC

abundance: few
j_gene: TRBJ2-3
d_gene: NA
v_gene: TRBV30
CDR3aa: CAWSMGASTDTQYF
CDR3nt: TGTGCCTGGAGTATGGGTGCTAGCACAGATACGCAGTATTTT

abundance: NA
j_gene: TRBJ1-2
d_gene: NA
v_gene: TRBV6-4
CDR3aa: CAIRGDYGYTF
CDR3nt: TGTGCCATCAGGGGAGACTATGGCTACACCTTC

abundance: NA
j_gene: TRBJ1-1
d_gene: NA
v_gene: TRBV19
CDR3aa: CASSNTAGTTEAFF
CDR3nt: TGTGCCAGTAGTAATACGGCGGGCACCACTGAAGCTTTCTTT

abundance: medium-sized
j_gene: TRBJ1-1
d_gene: NA
v_gene: TRBV7-1
CDR3aa: CASSLTVNTEAFF
CDR3nt: TGTGCCAGCAGCCTAACAGTAAACACTGAAGCTTTCTTT

abundance: few
j_gene: TRBJ2-1
d_gene: TRBD2
v_gene: TRBV28
CDR3aa: CASSHFLAGGQFNEQFF
CDR3nt: TGTGCCAGCAGTCATTTTCTAGCGGGGGGGCAGTTCAATGAGCAGTTCTTC

abundance: NA
j_gene: TRBJ2-3
d_gene: NA
v_gene: TRBV6-7
CDR3aa: CASGRDSQEYF
CDR3nt: TGTGCCAGTGGACGGGACTCCCAGGAGTATTTT

abundance: medium-sized
j_gene: TRBJ2-1
d_gene: TRBD2
v_gene: TRBV11-3
CDR3aa: CASSLGSGRASSYNEQFF
CDR3nt: TGTGCCAGCAGCTTAGGTAGCGGGAGGGCTAGCTCCTACAATGAGCAGTTCTTC

abundance: NA
j_gene: TRBJ1-1
d_gene: NA
v_gene: TRBV30
CDR3aa: CAWRDNSGLMNTEAFF
CDR3nt: TGTGCCTGGAGGGACAACAGCGGACTCATGAACACTGAAGCTTTCTTT

abundance: NA
j_gene: TRBJ2-1
d_gene: TRBD2
v_gene: TRBV5-1
CDR3aa: CASSPRLAGKWDNEQFF
CDR3nt: TGCGCCAGCAGCCCGAGACTAGCGGGAAAATGGGACAATGAGCAGTTCTTC

abundance: NA
j_gene: TRBJ1-4
d_gene: NA
v_gene: TRBV25-1
CDR3aa: CASSIGHYNEKLFF
CDR3nt: TGTGCCAGCAGTATCGGACACTATAATGAAAAACTGTTTTTT

abundance: NA
j_gene: TRBJ2-6
d_gene: TRBD1
v_gene: TRBV14
CDR3aa: CASSQRTGEGANVLTF
CDR3nt: TGTGCCAGCAGCCAACGTACAGGGGAAGGGGCCAACGTCCTGACTTTC

abundance: few
j_gene: TRBJ2-5
d_gene: TRBD2
v_gene: TRBV6-8
CDR3aa: CASSYYLRGGLKETQYF
CDR3nt: TGTGCCAGCAGTTATTATTTGCGGGGGGGATTAAAAGAGACCCAGTACTTC

abundance: NA
j_gene: TRBJ2-2
d_gene: NA
v_gene: TRBV6-1
CDR3aa: CAISEEPNTGELFF
CDR3nt: TGTGCCATCAGTGAAGAACCAAACACCGGGGAGCTGTTTTTT

abundance: few
j_gene: TRBJ2-3
d_gene: TRBD2
v_gene: TRBV6-8
CDR3aa: CAGKTSGSTDTQYF
CDR3nt: TGTGCCGGGAAGACTAGCGGGAGCACAGATACGCAGTATTTT

abundance: NA
j_gene: TRBJ1-2
d_gene: TRBD1
v_gene: TRBV28
CDR3aa: CATKTPGGAFLGYTF
CDR3nt: TGTGCCACCAAGACCCCAGGGGGCGCGTTTCTAGGCTACACCTTC

abundance: few
j_gene: TRBJ2-3
d_gene: NA
v_gene: TRBV6-8
CDR3aa: CAISKEMGVDTQYF
CDR3nt: TGTGCCATCAGTAAAGAAATGGGTGTAGATACGCAGTATTTT

abundance: few
j_gene: TRBJ1-5
d_gene: NA
v_gene: TRBV28
CDR3aa: CASHLFGEYQPQHF
CDR3nt: TGTGCCAGCCACTTGTTCGGGGAGTATCAGCCCCAGCATTTT

abundance: few
j_gene: TRBJ1-2
d_gene: NA
v_gene: TRBV2
CDR3aa: CASSFTGPEGSGYTF
CDR3nt: TGTGCCAGCAGTTTTACAGGGCCCGAGGGGTCTGGCTACACCTTC

abundance: few
j_gene: TRBJ1-4
d_gene: NA
v_gene: TRBV6-8
CDR3aa: CASRAGLQGSSEKLFF
CDR3nt: TGTGCCAGCAGGGCCGGACTGCAGGGGTCTAGTGAAAAACTGTTTTTT

abundance: large
j_gene: TRBJ2-3
d_gene: TRBD2
v_gene: TRBV11-3
CDR3aa: CASSLLAASADTQYF
CDR3nt: TGTGCCAGCAGCTTACTAGCGGCATCAGCAGATACGCAGTATTTT

abundance: NA
j_gene: TRBJ1-1
d_gene: NA
v_gene: TRBV19
CDR3aa: CASSLRKVMNTEAFF
CDR3nt: TGTGCCAGTAGTTTGCGGAAAGTCATGAACACTGAAGCTTTCTTT

abundance: few
j_gene: TRBJ2-3
d_gene: NA
v_gene: TRBV18
CDR3aa: CASSPSGGVTDTQYF
CDR3nt: TGTGCCAGCTCACCTTCGGGCGGGGTAACAGATACGCAGTATTTT

abundance: NA
j_gene: TRBJ1-3
d_gene: NA
v_gene: TRBV18
CDR3aa: CASSPRGAGPSSGNTIYF
CDR3nt: TGTGCCAGCTCACCAAGGGGCGCAGGGCCAAGCTCTGGAAACACCATATATTTT

abundance: medium-sized
j_gene: TRBJ2-1
d_gene: TRBD2
v_gene: TRBV6-8
CDR3aa: CASRPLPTSGSYNEQFF
CDR3nt: TGTGCCAGCAGACCCCTACCTACTAGCGGGTCCTACAATGAGCAGTTCTTC

abundance: NA
j_gene: TRBJ1-1
d_gene: NA
v_gene: TRBV7-2
CDR3aa: CASSLRSDTEAFF
CDR3nt: TGTGCCAGCAGCTTACGGTCGGACACTGAAGCTTTCTTT

abundance: few
j_gene: TRBJ1-1
d_gene: NA
v_gene: TRBV7-8
CDR3aa: CASSSGVGTEAFF
CDR3nt: TGTGCCAGCAGCTCTGGGGTAGGCACTGAAGCTTTCTTT

abundance: few
j_gene: TRBJ2-5
d_gene: NA
v_gene: TRBV6-8
CDR3aa: CASTARGGGRGETQYF
CDR3nt: TGTGCCAGCACCGCCCGTGGGGGGGGGCGAGGAGAGACCCAGTACTTC

abundance: NA
j_gene: TRBJ2-3
d_gene: TRBD2
v_gene: TRBV19
CDR3aa: CASSPGLAGDGTQYF
CDR3nt: TGTGCCAGTAGTCCGGGACTAGCGGGAGACGGTACGCAGTATTTT

abundance: NA
j_gene: TRBJ1-1
d_gene: NA
v_gene: TRBV29-1
CDR3aa: CSVGAGENTEAFF
CDR3nt: TGCAGCGTTGGGGCAGGGGAGAACACTGAAGCTTTCTTT

abundance: medium-sized
j_gene: TRBJ1-4
d_gene: TRBD1
v_gene: TRBV6-8
CDR3aa: CASRPRTGAVREKLFF
CDR3nt: TGTGCCAGCAGACCGCGGACAGGCGCCGTCCGGGAAAAACTGTTTTTT

abundance: NA
j_gene: TRBJ2-1
d_gene: TRBD2
v_gene: TRBV12-5
CDR3aa: CASGFTYARNLAGVSEEQFF
CDR3nt: TGTGCTAGTGGTTTCACGTACGCCAGAAATCTAGCGGGAGTGTCGGAAGAGCAGTTCTTC

abundance: medium-sized
j_gene: TRBJ2-1
d_gene: NA
v_gene: TRBV6-8
CDR3aa: CASSYGWSSYNEQFF
CDR3nt: TGTGCCAGCAGTTACGGGTGGAGCTCCTACAATGAGCAGTTCTTC

abundance: NA
j_gene: TRBJ2-3
d_gene: NA
v_gene: TRBV6-8
CDR3aa: CASSDLGTDTQYF
CDR3nt: TGTGCCAGCAGTGATCTAGGCACAGATACGCAGTATTTT

abundance: NA
j_gene: TRBJ2-1
d_gene: TRBD2
v_gene: TRBV6-8
CDR3aa: CAIRGTSGGAEQFF
CDR3nt: TGTGCCATCAGGGGGACTAGCGGGGGAGCTGAGCAGTTCTTC

abundance: NA
j_gene: TRBJ1-6
d_gene: TRBD1
v_gene: TRBV11-3
CDR3aa: CASSLAGTDNSPLHF
CDR3nt: TGTGCCAGCAGCTTGGCCGGGACAGATAATTCACCCCTCCACTTT

abundance: large
j_gene: TRBJ1-1
d_gene: NA
v_gene: TRBV28
CDR3aa: CASSFSGHANTEAFF
CDR3nt: TGTGCCAGCAGTTTCTCGGGACACGCGAACACTGAAGCTTTCTTT

abundance: NA
j_gene: TRBJ1-1
d_gene: NA
v_gene: TRBV5-1
CDR3aa: CASSLEQVLTTEAFF
CDR3nt: TGCGCCAGCAGCTTGGAGCAGGTATTGACCACTGAAGCTTTCTTT

abundance: medium-sized
j_gene: TRBJ2-5
d_gene: TRBD2
v_gene: TRBV11-3
CDR3aa: CASFLAGGQETQYF
CDR3nt: TGTGCCAGCTTCCTAGCGGGAGGTCAAGAGACCCAGTACTTC

abundance: NA
j_gene: TRBJ1-2
d_gene: TRBD1
v_gene: TRBV19
CDR3aa: CASSQDGVGQGTNYGYTF
CDR3nt: TGTGCCAGTAGTCAGGACGGAGTCGGACAGGGGACTAACTATGGCTACACCTTC